This TCR beta chain was documented in a study of identical twins (dated by TCRdb to 2016 to 2017). For the wider study: The study deep-sequenced TCR alpha and beta repertoires from monozygotic twins, unrelated adults of various ages and cord blood to test whether fetal clonotypes persist. To rule out contamination, replicate twin experiments were performed at different times with different library preparation protocols. The paper's findings and limits, for the study overall: Because the same donors could not be followed over many years, the conclusions depended on cross-sectional statistical analysis. A weaker excess of twin sharing was found in beta out-of-frame sequences because the signal-to-noise ratio was lowered by fewer shared sequences. Out-of-frame TCR alpha sharing in monozygotic twins was systematically underestimated by recombination models, whereas sharing between unrelated individuals was in agreement with the recombination models. Invariant T cells such as MAIT and iNKT could partly confound zero-insertion analyses, although diverse VJ usage argued against such confounding for most clonotypes. Fewer insertions were carried by abundant cord blood beta clonotypes, a similar but weaker trend appeared in young adult naive repertoires, and no such trend appeared in memory repertoires. Compared with coincidental sharing between unrelated individuals, out-of-frame TCR alpha sequences shared between twins had an excess of sequences with low generation probability.

Germline trimming: 4 bases from V, 8 bases from J; junction bases outside gene matches: 7. CDR1 and CDR2 are drawn from the germline V gene (reference sequence): SEHNR, FQNEAQ. From the cysteine through the phenylalanine, the CDR3 covers 14 amino acids. Just the 42-base CDR3 DNA is kept, in frame starting at base 1. The library came from 5' RACE. The sequencer listed for this sample is Illumina HiSeq 2000. Template switching introduced a universal primer binding site; the final cDNA contained a unique molecular identifier, enabling accurate counting of TCR cDNA molecules. First-strand cDNA for TCR alpha and beta chains was synthesized from specific primers in the conserved constant-segment region. To control for contamination, every cDNA library was double barcoded, receiving both a SMART-Mk sample barcode and Illumina barcodes. TruSeq adapter sequences and Illumina sample barcodes were added in two successive PCR steps. The TCR alpha and beta cDNA libraries were sequenced on the Illumina HiSeq platform using custom primers. Regarding the original processing steps: MiGEC was used to process raw reads and extract unique molecular identifiers, and MiXCR was used to find CDR3 positions. Recombination models were inferred per individual with the repgenHMM and IGoR tools using an EM algorithm. Shared clonotype analysis was performed with the tcR package in R, normalizing sharing by the product of cloneset sizes. Out-of-frame nonproductive sequences were analyzed to study raw recombination free of thymic and clonal selection effects. The public sequencing data were trimmed at Q25 with fastp and processed into clonotypes with MiXCR by TCRdb, which kept only in-frame beta chains. Entries are consolidated by CDR3 protein sequence, retaining the most common genes and DNA. None of the V and J calls come from the authors' own analysis; TCRdb made them. The sample table records roughly 720,000 distinct CDR3 sequences; roughly 20% of these occur just once. The ten top clones hold about 12% of the sample.

For this clonotype: Its antigen specificity is not known. Within one base of it there is no much larger clone, and no base qualities were kept.

All donors were healthy Caucasians. The twin cohort comprised three pairs of female monozygotic twins, all aged roughly 18 to 30 years. The RNA used for TCR libraries was isolated from peripheral blood mononuclear cells. These same records also appear under a second study, on T cells expressing NK-cell markers. The other study reports the following: TCR beta-chain repertoires were profiled in sorted CD3+CD56+NKG2C+, CD3+CD56+NKG2C- and CD3+CD56-NKG2C+ T-cell subsets from eight donors. Seven of the eight sequenced donors were HCMV-seropositive and one was HCMV-seronegative. In several experiments an anti-gammadeltaTCR antibody was added to restrict sorting to alphabetaTCR-expressing T cells. In several donors, the dominant CD3+CD56+NKG2C+ clonotypes were found to rank among the top 10 CD8+ clonotypes and to make up about 1.0-7.5% of CD8+ T cells. Those dominant clonotypes were again the most abundant among CD3+CD56-NKG2C+ cells in a handful of donors, at roughly 25-60.1%. Whether the expanded NKG2C-expressing T cell clones were specific for HCMV antigens was left unclear. The eight sequenced donors were randomly selected healthy volunteers, three men and five women. HCMV-specific IgG was detected in serum with a commercial ELISA kit to determine HCMV serostatus. For over five donors, bulk peripheral blood T-cell repertoires were also sequenced from unsorted PBMC. MIGEC was used to demultiplex reads and group the reads by UMI, and MiTCR was used to assemble and quantify clonotypes. To exclude erroneous sequences, any TCR cDNA sequence not supported by at least two reads was discarded. The tcR package was used for downstream repertoire analysis, and clonotypes were matched between fractions using CDR3 nucleotide sequence together with V segment. Antigen specificity was annotated against VDJdb with VDJmatch, allowing one amino acid substitution in CDR3.

This sequence was found in a woman under 30 in good health. In this chain, TRBV7-9 is recombined with TRBJ1-4, and 7 bases in between align with TRBD1. The sequenced material came from PBMCs. The DNA sequence is TGTGCCAGCAGCTCCCAGGGGGTCGAGGAAAAACTGTTTTTT. The translation is CASSSQGVEEKLFF. Reference TRBV7-9 and TRBJ1-4 proteins supply the regions before and after the CDR3; the full variable domain is: DTGVSQNPRHKITKRGQNVTFRCDPISEHNRLYWYRQTLGQGPEFLTYFQNEAQLEKSRLLSDRFSAERPKGSFSTLEIQRTEQGDSAMYLCASSSQGVEEKLFFGSGTQLSVL.